One sample yielded the 17 T cell receptor beta chains listed below, sequenced in a study of T-cell memory formation after mild COVID-19. TCRdb itself ran the 5' RACE reads through MiXCR, one entry per CDR3 protein. The sample includes approximately 100,000 distinct CDR3 sequences, about 17% seen only once; the top ten take roughly 27%. Sequenced input: PBMCs or a T cell subset sorted from them (not recorded which). Every receptor here comes from an adult woman who had mild COVID-19 (a few samples of this study predate the infection). Cell type and time point are not known.

The J gene is TRBJ1-1, the V gene TRBV29-1; D call uncertain. The CDR3 has 14 amino acids. Germline V CDR1 and CDR2: SQVTM, ANQGSEA. Trimming cost V 5 bases and J 1 base, with 14 bases left between them. DNA of the CDR3: TGCAGCGTTCCTAGGTCGGTGGGGAACACTGAAGCTTTCTTT. It specifies CSVPRSVGNTEAFF.

The chain recombines TRBV4-3 with TRBJ2-1, with a tentative D call TRBD2 (5 bases). Between the trimmed V and J ends, which lost 0 bases and 0 bases, there was a span of 9 bases. The CDR3 contains 16 residues. The germline V gene has CDR1 LGHNA and CDR2 YSLEER. This chain's CDR3 is CASSQDPGNSYNEQFF. DNA for the CDR3: TGCGCCAGCAGCCAAGATCCGGGGAACTCCTACAATGAGCAGTTCTTC.

This clonotype occurred a few times. The chain joins TRBV1 to TRBJ2-7. TRBV1 is assigned pseudogene status. The CDR3 has 16 residues. The CDR3: CTSSQVLGPITYEQYF. The CDR3 region has the DNA TGCACCAGCAGCCAGGTCCTCGGTCCAATAACCTACGAGCAGTACTTC.

The DNA of the CDR3 is TGTGCCAGTAGTATAACCCGGGACAGGGCGAACTATGGCTACACCTTC. Encoded protein: CASSITRDRANYGYTF. The chain links TRBV19 to TRBJ1-2, with 9 bases lining up with TRBD1. V dropped 2 bases and J dropped 2; count of bases not matched to a gene: 6. Germline assignment: CDR1 LNHDA and CDR2 SQIVND (reference sequence). CDR3 length: 16 residues. Using reference TRBV19 and TRBJ1-2 for the parts outside the CDR3, the full variable domain is DGGITQSPKYLFRKEGQNVTLSCEQNLNHDAMYWYRQDPGQGLRLIYYSQIVNDFQKGDIAEGYSVSREKKESFPLTVTSAQKNPTAFYLCASSITRDRANYGYTFGSGTRLTVV.

The chain has TRBV27 and TRBJ2-5, with D tentatively TRBD1 (5 bases). Germline V gene sequence: CDR1 MNHEY, CDR2 SMNVEV (reference sequence). V lost 2 bases, J lost 3 bases, and 16 bases lay in between. The CDR3 spans 16 residues. CDR3 DNA: TGTGCCAGCAGTTTAGTAGGGGCGGTTGCTGAAGAGACCCAGTACTTC. Residues: CASSLVGAVAEETQYF.

The V and J genes are TRBV20-1 and TRBJ1-1, with TRBD1 as a possible D gene (5 bases). Trimming shortened V by 2 bases and J by 0 bases, and 16 bases separated the two germline ends. CDR3 length: 16 residues. The germline gives CDR1 DFQATT, CDR2 SNEGSKA (reference sequence). The CDR3 DNA reads as TGCAGTGCTAGAAGACTTTCGGGGACCGTGAACACTGAAGCTTTCTTT. This encodes CSARRLSGTVNTEAFF.

The chain uses TRBV9 and TRBJ2-7, with no clear D. CDR1 SGDLS and CDR2 YYNGEE come from the germline V gene. V lost 2 bases and J lost 2, with 14 bases in between. The CDR3 contains 15 residues. The CDR3 sequence is CASSVFPDATYEQYF. In nucleotides, the CDR3 is TGTGCCAGCAGCGTCTTCCCGGACGCAACCTACGAGCAGTACTTC.

This clonotype was seen many times. The CDR3 here is CASSSGLVGGNEQFF. The CDR3 DNA sequence: TGTGCCAGCAGCTCAGGACTTGTCGGAGGAAATGAGCAGTTCTTC. This chain uses TRBV7-2 with TRBJ2-1; a possible D gene is TRBD2 (5 bases). Trimming took off 4 bases at V and 7 bases at J, with 17 bases between the two ends. CDR1 and CDR2 from the germline V gene are SGHTA and FQGNSA. CDR3 length equals 15 residues.

The table lists this clonotype with a few counts. This chain uses TRBV29-1 with TRBJ2-1, with D perhaps matching TRBD1 (5 bases). Trimming removed 3 bases from V and 10 bases from J, with 16 bases in between. CDR3 length: 13 amino acids. From germline, CDR1 is SQVTM and CDR2 ANQGSEA. Here the CDR3 reads CSVESGRVGEQFF. The CDR3 DNA sequence: TGCAGCGTTGAGTCTGGCAGGGTTGGGGAGCAGTTCTTC.

V gene TRBV20-1 combines with J gene TRBJ2-6; D unclear. The CDR3 totals 14 residues. CDR1 and CDR2 from the germline V gene are DFQATT and SNEGSKA (reference sequence). V was clipped by 1 base and J by 0 bases, with 4 bases between them. Written as DNA, the CDR3 is TGCAGTGCTAGAGCGTACTCTGGGGCCAACGTCCTGACTTTC. It is translated as CSARAYSGANVLTF.

This clonotype was seen once. V usage is TRBV7-6 and J usage is TRBJ2-3, with unresolved D. Germline V CDR1 and CDR2: SGHVS, FNYEAQ. The CDR3 has 15 residues. Trimming cost V 5 bases and J 1 base, with 13 bases left between them. The chain's CDR3 is CASSPAMAGTDTQYF. CDR3 nucleotide sequence: TGTGCCAGCAGCCCGGCGATGGCGGGCACAGATACGCAGTATTTT.

This clonotype was seen a few times. The rearrangement uses TRBV5-1 and TRBJ2-2; no clear D. Between the trimmed V and J ends, which lost 2 bases and 2 bases, there was a span of 10 bases. The CDR3 sequence is 15 residues long. Germline values: CDR1 SGHRS, CDR2 YFSETQ. The CDR3 nucleotides read TGCGCCAGCAGCTTTGGCGAAAGCAACACCGGGGAGCTGTTTTTT. It encodes CASSFGESNTGELFF.

The V call is TRBV5-5, the J call TRBJ2-1; 8 bases map to TRBD1. In germline, CDR1 is SGHKS, CDR2 YYEKEE (reference sequence). This CDR3 has 15 residues. V was clipped by 1 base and J by 4 bases; unmatched bases: 4. CDR3 DNA: TGTGCCAGCAGCTTGCCGGGACAGGAATACAATGAGCAGTTCTTC. Amino acids: CASSLPGQEYNEQFF. Combining the CDR3 with reference TRBV5-5 and TRBJ2-1 gives the whole variable domain DAGVTQSPTHLIKTRGQQVTLRCSPISGHKSVSWYQQVLGQGPQFIFQYYEKEERGRGNFPDRFSARQFPNYSSELNVNALLLGDSALYLCASSLPGQEYNEQFFGPGTRLTVL.

The chain employs TRBV6-2 or TRBV6-3 and TRBJ2-3; possibly TRBD2 for D (6 bases). V gave up 6 bases and J gave up 4 bases, with 14 bases separating them. The germline V gene has CDR1 MNHEY and CDR2 SVGEGT. The CDR3 runs 14 residues. The CDR3 sequence is CASSSRDSPDTQYF. The CDR3 DNA follows: TGTGCCAGCAGCTCCCGGGACTCCCCAGATACGCAGTATTTT.

This clonotype turned up a few times. The chain carries TRBV7-9 and TRBJ2-3, with D uncertain. The V and J ends lost 1 base and 0 bases respectively, with 8 bases between them. Germline CDR1 reads SEHNR; CDR2 reads FQNEAQ (reference sequence). The CDR3 loop spans 15 amino acids. The CDR3 region is CASSLEGLSTDTQYF. CDR3 in DNA: TGTGCCAGCAGCTTAGAGGGTTTAAGCACAGATACGCAGTATTTT.

This chain uses TRBV7-6 with TRBJ2-3; 8 nucleotides match TRBD2. This CDR3 spans 15 amino acids. J was trimmed by 3 bases and V by 3 bases; bases with no gene match: 5. CDR1 is SGHVS and CDR2 is FNYEAQ in the germline V gene. DNA of the CDR3: TGTGCCAGCAGCTTGGGACTAGGGGGGACAGATACGCAGTATTTT. This encodes CASSLGLGGTDTQYF.

The V call is TRBV11-3, the J call TRBJ2-3, with TRBD1 matching 7 bases. V was clipped by 5 bases and J by 4 bases; unmatched bases: 12. CDR3 length: 16 residues. Germline V gene sequence: CDR1 SGHNT, CDR2 YENEEA. The CDR3 region has the DNA TGTGCCAGCAGCCTCCCCGCCGGGACAGACGCAGATACGCAGTATTTT. Its translation is CASSLPAGTDADTQYF. Using reference TRBV11-3 and TRBJ2-3 for the parts outside the CDR3, the full variable domain is EAGVVQSPRYKIIEKKQPVAFWCNPISGHNTLYWYLQNLGQGPELLIRYENEEAVDDSQLPKDRFSAERLKGVDSTLKIQPAELGDSAVYLCASSLPAGTDADTQYFGPGTRLTVL.